This T cell receptor (beta chain) came from a study of OX40 agonist ivuxolimab in advanced cancers. V lost 4 bases and J lost 4; bases outside the gene matches: 4. Germline values: CDR1 SQVTM, CDR2 ANQGSEA. The CDR3 totals 13 residues. Only in-frame clones appear in the TCRdb table, and some are missing; sequencing was by immunoSEQ multiplex PCR. The sample holds around 74,000 clones, around 80% seen once. The chain has TRBV29-1 and TRBJ1-3; 7 bases agree with TRBD1. The TCR sequence derives from an adult with an advanced solid tumor such as melanoma, head and neck, liver or kidney cancer. Source: CD4+ or CD8+ T cells sorted from blood, taken in a trial of the OX40 agonist ivuxolimab. CDR3 in DNA: TGCAGCGTTGGACAGGGTCTGGGAAACACCATATATTTT. Translating gives CSVGQGLGNTIYF.